This is a list of T cell receptor beta chains from one sample in a study of blood T cell repertoires in COVID-19. Here immunoSEQ multiplex PCR was the method, and the copy in TCRdb shows in-frame clones only, minus some. Among over 200,000 clones, 89% were seen once, and the ten largest hold roughly 6%. Sequenced: peripheral blood. Every receptor here comes from a man in his 60s who had recovered from COVID-19. CDR3s include the opening cysteine and the closing phenylalanine or tryptophan. A D gene is named only where the DNA matches it firmly. Clone size is shown for a subset of rows, as once, few, many or a class of expanded clone.

V,J,size,D,CDR3,DNA
TRBV7-3,TRBJ2-1,NA,NA,CASSIGSRGSYNEQFF,TGTGCCAGCAGCATAGGCTCCAGGGGCTCCTACAATGAGCAGTTCTTC
TRBV19,TRBJ1-6,NA,NA,CASSSEGSDSPLHF,TGTGCCAGTAGTTCGGAGGGGTCGGATTCACCCCTCCACTTT
TRBV6-6,TRBJ2-7,NA,NA,CASSATISYYEQYF,TGTGCCAGCAGCGCCACAATCTCATACTACGAGCAGTACTTC
TRBV4-1,TRBJ1-5,NA,NA,CASSHLKGGGNQPQHF,TGCGCCAGCAGCCATCTTAAAGGGGGAGGCAATCAGCCCCAGCATTTT
TRBV7-3,TRBJ2-2,NA,TRBD1,CASSPTGAQNTGELFF,TGTGCCAGCAGCCCCACAGGGGCTCAGAACACCGGGGAGCTGTTTTTT
TRBV19,TRBJ1-1,NA,NA,CASSITLQGRAFF,TGTGCCAGTAGTATTACCCTACAGGGCCGGGCTTTCTTT
TRBV5-1,TRBJ2-7,few,TRBD1,CASSQTGGSYEQYF,TGCGCCAGCAGCCAGACAGGGGGTTCCTACGAGCAGTACTTC
TRBV24-1,TRBJ2-3,NA,TRBD2,CATSDALAGGVTDTQYF,TGTGCCACCAGTGACGCGCTAGCGGGAGGTGTCACAGATACGCAGTATTTT
TRBV7-2,TRBJ2-1,once,TRBD2,CASSLRQASGTYNEQFF,TGTGCCAGCAGCTTACGGCAGGCGAGCGGGACCTACAATGAGCAGTTCTTC
TRBV5-1,TRBJ2-7,NA,NA,CASSLRETYEQYF,TGCGCCAGCAGCTTGCGAGAAACCTACGAGCAGTACTTC
TRBV10-3,TRBJ2-1,NA,TRBD2,CAISGLAGVGEQFF,TGTGCCATCAGTGGACTAGCGGGAGTGGGTGAGCAGTTCTTC
TRBV9,TRBJ2-7,NA,TRBD1,CASSVRDRGDEQYF,TGTGCCAGCAGCGTGAGGGACAGGGGGGACGAGCAGTACTTC
TRBV5-4,TRBJ2-5,NA,NA,CASSFRETQYF,TGTGCCAGCAGCTTTAGAGAGACCCAGTACTTC
TRBV27,TRBJ2-5,NA,TRBD2,CASSSLAGVQTQYF,TGTGCCAGCAGTTCCCTAGCGGGAGTGCAAACCCAGTACTTC
TRBV4-2,TRBJ1-4,once,TRBD1,CASSLSGTGGEKLFF,TGTGCCAGCAGCCTATCGGGGACAGGAGGTGAAAAACTGTTTTTT
TRBV6-2/TRBV6-3,TRBJ2-5,once,TRBD2,CASSLRLATQETQYF,TGTGCCAGCAGCCTCAGACTAGCGACTCAAGAGACCCAGTACTTC
TRBV4-1,TRBJ2-7,few,TRBD2,CASSLWTSGSYEQYF,TGCGCCAGCAGCCTGTGGACTAGCGGGAGTTACGAGCAGTACTTC
TRBV7-2,TRBJ1-5,once,NA,CASSFGVRQPQHF,TGTGCCAGCAGCTTCGGGGTCCGACAGCCCCAGCATTTT
TRBV7-9,TRBJ1-4,NA,TRBD1,CASSDGDRVEKLFF,TGTGCCAGCAGCGACGGGGACAGGGTTGAAAAACTGTTTTTT
TRBV12-3/TRBV12-4,TRBJ1-6,once,NA,CASSLKGDSPLHF,TGTGCCAGCAGTTTGAAGGGAGATTCACCCCTCCACTTT
TRBV6-4,TRBJ2-2,NA,TRBD2,CASIQTVGGTGELFF,TGTGCCAGCATCCAAACAGTGGGAGGGACCGGGGAGCTGTTTTTT
TRBV24-1,TRBJ1-2,NA,NA,CATSGAVGYTF,TGTGCCACCAGTGGGGCCGTCGGCTACACCTTC
TRBV28,TRBJ1-4,NA,NA,CASSKTGQKLFF,TGTGCCAGCAGCAAAACAGGTCAAAAACTGTTTTTT
TRBV7-2,TRBJ1-6,NA,NA,CASTPTVVYNSPLHF,TGTGCCAGCACCCCGACAGTAGTATATAATTCACCCCTCCACTTT
TRBV6-5,TRBJ1-2,NA,TRBD1,CASSRTGGSGYTF,TGTGCCAGCAGTAGGACAGGGGGCTCCGGCTACACCTTC
TRBV7-7,TRBJ2-1,NA,TRBD2,CASSPSTSGTYNEQFF,TGTGCTAGCAGCCCCTCAACTAGCGGAACTTACAATGAGCAGTTCTTC
TRBV12-5,TRBJ1-1,NA,TRBD1,CASGLQTGLNTEAFF,TGTGCTAGTGGTTTGCAGACAGGGTTGAACACTGAAGCTTTCTTT
TRBV19,TRBJ2-1,NA,TRBD2,CASSINGLAVDEQFF,TGTGCCAGTAGTATAAATGGGCTAGCGGTCGATGAGCAGTTCTTC